The 5 T cell receptor beta chains in this list originate from one sample, sequenced in a study of blood T cell repertoires in COVID-19. Using immunoSEQ multiplex PCR, the repertoire was profiled, and TCRdb retains in-frame clones only, with some absent. This sample has hundreds of thousands of clones, with about 91% found just once. The sample was peripheral blood. These receptor sequences come from a man aged 18 to 29 with COVID-19, enrolled during active disease.

The V call is TRBV7-9, the J call TRBJ2-7; TRBD1 matches 7 bases. Germline trimming cut 5 bases from V and 1 base from J; bases unmatched to any gene: 5. The germline V gene has CDR1 SEHNR and CDR2 FQNEAQ (reference sequence). The CDR3 length is 14 residues. CDR3 in DNA: TGTGCCAGCAGCCTGACAGGGTATTCCTACGAGCAGTACTTC. Its protein is CASSLTGYSYEQYF.

The rearrangement uses TRBV30 and TRBJ1-1; D not resolved. CDR1 and CDR2 from the germline V gene are GTSNPN and SVGIG (reference sequence). The CDR3 spans 13 residues. Deletions cut 0 bases from V and 3 bases from J, with 8 bases between. The CDR3 DNA reads TGTGCCTGGAGTGTACGCCGGGACACTGAAGCTTTCTTT. Translating gives CAWSVRRDTEAFF.

The gene calls are TRBV7-7 and TRBJ2-3, with D possibly TRBD2 on 6 matching bases. CDR3 size: 15 residues. CDR1 is SSHAT and CDR2 is FNYEAQ in the germline V gene (reference sequence). V gave up 5 bases and J gave up 5 bases, with 17 bases separating them. The CDR3 region is CASSHGSAGRDTQYF. Written as DNA, the CDR3 is TGTGCCAGCAGCCACGGGTCGGCGGGGCGAGATACGCAGTATTTT. The complete variable domain, with remaining parts taken from reference TRBV7-7 and TRBJ2-3, reads GAGVSQSPRYKVTKRGQDVTLRCDPISSHATLYWYQQALGQGPEFLTYFNYEAQPDKSGLPSDRFSAERPEGSISTLTIQRTEQRDSAMYRCASSHGSAGRDTQYFGPGTRLTVL.

The chain uses TRBV19 and TRBJ1-5; 7 nucleotides align to TRBD1. The CDR3 runs to 14 residues. The V gene's germline CDR1 is LNHDA and CDR2 SQIVND (reference sequence). V lost 5 bases, J lost 6 bases, and 7 bases stayed unmatched. The chain's CDR3 is CASSRQGLSQPQHF. The CDR3, as DNA: TGTGCCAGTAGTCGACAGGGTCTGAGTCAGCCCCAGCATTTT.

This chain joins TRBV6-2 or TRBV6-3 and TRBJ2-4; the D is unclear. Deletions cut 5 bases from V and 1 base from J, with 9 bases between. This CDR3 has 14 amino acids. Germline values: CDR1 MNHEY, CDR2 SVGEGT. The CDR3 reads CASSQINAKNIQYF. The CDR3 nucleotides read TGTGCCAGCAGTCAGATCAATGCCAAAAACATTCAGTACTTC.